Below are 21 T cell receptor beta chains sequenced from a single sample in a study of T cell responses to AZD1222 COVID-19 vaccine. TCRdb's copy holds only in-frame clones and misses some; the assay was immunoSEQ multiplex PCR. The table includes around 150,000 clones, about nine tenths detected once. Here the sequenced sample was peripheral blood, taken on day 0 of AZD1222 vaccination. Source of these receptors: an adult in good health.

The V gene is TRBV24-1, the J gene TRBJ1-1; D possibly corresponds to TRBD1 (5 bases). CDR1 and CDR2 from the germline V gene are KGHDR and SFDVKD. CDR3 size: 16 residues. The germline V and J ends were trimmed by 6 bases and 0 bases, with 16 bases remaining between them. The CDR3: CATSPLAGVMNTEAFF. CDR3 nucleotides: TGTGCCACCAGTCCCCTAGCGGGGGTCATGAACACTGAAGCTTTCTTT.

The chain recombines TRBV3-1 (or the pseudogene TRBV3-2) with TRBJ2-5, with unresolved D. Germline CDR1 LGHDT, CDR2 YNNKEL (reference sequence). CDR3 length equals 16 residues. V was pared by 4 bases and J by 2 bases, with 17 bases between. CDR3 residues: CASSPLGSRTQETQYF. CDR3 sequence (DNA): TGTGCCAGCAGCCCGCTAGGTTCGCGAACACAAGAGACCCAGTACTTC.

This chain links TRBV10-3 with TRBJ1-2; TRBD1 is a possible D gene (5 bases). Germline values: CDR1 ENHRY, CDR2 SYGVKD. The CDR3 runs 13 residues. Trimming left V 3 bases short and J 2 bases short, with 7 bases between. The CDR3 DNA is TGTGCCATCAGTGAATCAGGGAACTATGGCTACACCTTC. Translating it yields CAISESGNYGYTF.

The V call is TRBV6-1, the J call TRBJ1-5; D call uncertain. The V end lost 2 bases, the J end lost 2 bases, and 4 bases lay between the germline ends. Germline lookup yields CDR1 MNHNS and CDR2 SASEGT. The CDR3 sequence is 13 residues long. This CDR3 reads CASSERGNQPQHF. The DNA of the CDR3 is TGTGCCAGCAGTGAACGAGGCAATCAGCCCCAGCATTTT.

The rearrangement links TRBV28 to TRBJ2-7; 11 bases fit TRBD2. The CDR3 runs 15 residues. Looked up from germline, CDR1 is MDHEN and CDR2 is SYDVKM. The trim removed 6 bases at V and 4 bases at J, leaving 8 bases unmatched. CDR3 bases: TGTGCCAGCAGGACCGCCGGGACTAGCGGATACGAGCAGTACTTC. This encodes CASRTAGTSGYEQYF.

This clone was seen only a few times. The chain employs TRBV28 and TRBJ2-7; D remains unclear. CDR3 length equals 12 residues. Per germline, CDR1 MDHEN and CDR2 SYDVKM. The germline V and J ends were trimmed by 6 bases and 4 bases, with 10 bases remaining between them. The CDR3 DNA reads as TGTGCCAGCAGGGTAGGGCAGTACGAGCAGTACTTC. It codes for CASRVGQYEQYF.

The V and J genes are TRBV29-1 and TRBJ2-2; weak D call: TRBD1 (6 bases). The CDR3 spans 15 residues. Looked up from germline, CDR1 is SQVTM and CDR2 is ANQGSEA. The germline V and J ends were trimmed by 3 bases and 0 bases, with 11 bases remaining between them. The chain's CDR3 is CSVDRAGANTGELFF. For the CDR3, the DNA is TGCAGCGTTGACCGGGCAGGGGCGAACACCGGGGAGCTGTTTTTT.

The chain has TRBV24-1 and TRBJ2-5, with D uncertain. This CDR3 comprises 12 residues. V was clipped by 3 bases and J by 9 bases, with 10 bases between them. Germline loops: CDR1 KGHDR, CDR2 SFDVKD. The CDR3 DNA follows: TGTGCCACCAGTGATCCAAATATGGCCCAGTACTTC. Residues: CATSDPNMAQYF.

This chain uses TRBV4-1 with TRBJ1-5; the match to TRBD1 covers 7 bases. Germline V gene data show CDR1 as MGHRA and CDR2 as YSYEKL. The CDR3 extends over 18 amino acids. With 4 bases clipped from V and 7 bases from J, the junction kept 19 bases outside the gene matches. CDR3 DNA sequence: TGCGCCAGCAGCCCACTACCATCTATCCGGGACAGTGAACAGCCCCAGCATTTT. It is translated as CASSPLPSIRDSEQPQHF.

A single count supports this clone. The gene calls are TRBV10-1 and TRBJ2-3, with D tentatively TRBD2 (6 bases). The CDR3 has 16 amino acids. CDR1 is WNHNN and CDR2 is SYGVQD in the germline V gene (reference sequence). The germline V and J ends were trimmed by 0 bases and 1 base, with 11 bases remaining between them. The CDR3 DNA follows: TGCGCCAGCAGTGAGTCGCGGGGAGCCCGCACAGATACGCAGTATTTT. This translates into CASSESRGARTDTQYF.

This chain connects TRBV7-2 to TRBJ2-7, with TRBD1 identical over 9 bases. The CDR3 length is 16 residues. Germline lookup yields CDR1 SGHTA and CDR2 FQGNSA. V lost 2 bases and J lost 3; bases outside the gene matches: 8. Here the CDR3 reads CASSLTHGQGIYEQYF. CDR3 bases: TGTGCCAGCAGCTTAACCCACGGACAGGGGATCTACGAGCAGTACTTC. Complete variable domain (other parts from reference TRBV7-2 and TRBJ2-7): GAGVSQSPSNKVTEKGKDVELRCDPISGHTALYWYRQSLGQGLEFLIYFQGNSAPDKSGLPSDRFSAERTGGSVSTLTIQRTQQEDSAVYLCASSLTHGQGIYEQYFGPGTRLTVT.

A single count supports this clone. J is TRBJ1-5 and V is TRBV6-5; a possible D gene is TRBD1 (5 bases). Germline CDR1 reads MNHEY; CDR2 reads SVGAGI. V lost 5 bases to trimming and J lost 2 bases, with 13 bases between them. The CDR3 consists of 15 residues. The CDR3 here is CASSHSTGGNQPQHF. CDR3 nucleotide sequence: TGTGCCAGCAGTCACAGCACGGGGGGCAATCAGCCCCAGCATTTT.

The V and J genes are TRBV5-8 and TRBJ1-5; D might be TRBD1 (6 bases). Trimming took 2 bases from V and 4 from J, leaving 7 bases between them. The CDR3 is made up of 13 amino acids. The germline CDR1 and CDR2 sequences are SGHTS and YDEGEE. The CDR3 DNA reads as TGTGCCAGCAGCTTTAGGGGGAATCAGCCCCAGCATTTT. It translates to CASSFRGNQPQHF.

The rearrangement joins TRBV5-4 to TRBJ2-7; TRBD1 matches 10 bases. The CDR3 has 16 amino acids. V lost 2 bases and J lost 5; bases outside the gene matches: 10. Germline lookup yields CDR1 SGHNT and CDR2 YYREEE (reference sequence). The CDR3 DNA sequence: TGTGCCAGCAGCTTCCGGGACAGGGGTTTGAACGACGAGCAGTACTTC. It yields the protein CASSFRDRGLNDEQYF.

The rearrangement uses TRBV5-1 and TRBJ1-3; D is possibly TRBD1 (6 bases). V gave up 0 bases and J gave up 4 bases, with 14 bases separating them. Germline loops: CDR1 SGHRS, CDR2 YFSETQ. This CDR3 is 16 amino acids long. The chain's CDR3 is CASSLETGFSGNTIYF. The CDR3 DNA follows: TGCGCCAGCAGCTTGGAAACAGGGTTCTCCGGAAACACCATATATTTT.

The CDR3 spells CASSLGGKNSPLHF. The CDR3 bases are TGTGCCAGCAGTTTAGGGGGCAAGAATTCACCCCTCCACTTT. The V gene is TRBV28, the J gene TRBJ1-6, with D perhaps TRBD1 (6 bases). The CDR3 covers 14 residues. Germline V lookup: CDR1 MDHEN, CDR2 SYDVKM. V lost 2 bases, J lost 7 bases, and 9 bases lay in between. Looking up the rest from reference TRBV28 and TRBJ1-6 gives the full variable domain: DVKVTQSSRYLVKRTGEKVFLECVQDMDHENMFWYRQDPGLGLRLIYFSYDVKMKEKGDIPEGYSVSREKKERFSLILESASTNQTSMYLCASSLGGKNSPLHFGNGTRLTVT.

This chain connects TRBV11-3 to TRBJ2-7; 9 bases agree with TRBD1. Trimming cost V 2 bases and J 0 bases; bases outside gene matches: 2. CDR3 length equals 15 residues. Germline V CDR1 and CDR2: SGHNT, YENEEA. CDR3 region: CASSLRTGASYEQYF. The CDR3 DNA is TGTGCCAGCAGCTTACGGACAGGGGCCTCCTACGAGCAGTACTTC.

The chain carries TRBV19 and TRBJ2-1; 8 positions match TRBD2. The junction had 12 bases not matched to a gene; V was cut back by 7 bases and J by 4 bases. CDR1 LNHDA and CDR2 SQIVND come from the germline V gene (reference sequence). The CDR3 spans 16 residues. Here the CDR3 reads CASTSTASGLYNEQFF. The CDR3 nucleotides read TGTGCCAGTACCTCCACTGCTAGCGGGCTATACAATGAGCAGTTCTTC.

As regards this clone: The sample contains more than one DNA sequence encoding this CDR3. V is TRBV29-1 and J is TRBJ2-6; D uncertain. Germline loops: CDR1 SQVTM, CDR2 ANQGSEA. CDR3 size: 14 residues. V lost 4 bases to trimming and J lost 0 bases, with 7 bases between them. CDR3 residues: CSVVSGSGANVLTF. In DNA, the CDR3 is TGCAGCGTTGTTTCGGGCTCTGGGGCCAACGTCCTGACTTTC.

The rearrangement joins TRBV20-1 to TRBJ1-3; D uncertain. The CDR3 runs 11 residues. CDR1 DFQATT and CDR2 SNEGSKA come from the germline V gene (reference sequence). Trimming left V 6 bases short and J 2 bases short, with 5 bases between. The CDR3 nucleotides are TGCAGTGCCATAACTGGAAACACCATATATTTT. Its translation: CSAITGNTIYF.

CDR3 loop: CASNLRGLFRNEQFF. The DNA of the CDR3 is TGTGCCAGCAATCTCAGGGGGCTCTTCCGCAATGAGCAGTTCTTC. The V and J genes are TRBV2 and TRBJ2-1; TRBD1 matches at 8 bases. V trimming: 7 bases; J trimming: 6 bases; junction bases outside the gene matches: 11. Germline CDR1 is SNHLY and CDR2 is FYNNEI. This CDR3 comprises 15 residues. The full variable domain, its missing parts supplied by reference TRBV2 and TRBJ2-1, is EPEVTQTPSHQVTQMGQEVILRCVPISNHLYFYWYRQILGQKVEFLVSFYNNEISEKSEIFDDQFSVERPDGSNFTLKIRSTKLEDSAMYFCASNLRGLFRNEQFFGPGTRLTVL.